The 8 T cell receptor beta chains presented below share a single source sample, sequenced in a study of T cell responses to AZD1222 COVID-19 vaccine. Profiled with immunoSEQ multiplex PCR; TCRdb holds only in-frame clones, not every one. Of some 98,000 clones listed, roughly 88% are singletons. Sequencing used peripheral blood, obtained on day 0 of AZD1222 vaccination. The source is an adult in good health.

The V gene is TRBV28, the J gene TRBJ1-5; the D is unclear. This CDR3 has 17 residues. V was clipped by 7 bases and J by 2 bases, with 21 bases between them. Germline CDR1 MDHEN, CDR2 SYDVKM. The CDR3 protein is CASIPSGPNGGNQPQHF. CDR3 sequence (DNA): TGTGCCAGCATCCCCTCGGGTCCGAACGGCGGCAATCAGCCCCAGCATTTT. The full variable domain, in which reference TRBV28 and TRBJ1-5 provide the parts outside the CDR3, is DVKVTQSSRYLVKRTGEKVFLECVQDMDHENMFWYRQDPGLGLRLIYFSYDVKMKEKGDIPEGYSVSREKKERFSLILESASTNQTSMYLCASIPSGPNGGNQPQHFGDGTRLSIL.

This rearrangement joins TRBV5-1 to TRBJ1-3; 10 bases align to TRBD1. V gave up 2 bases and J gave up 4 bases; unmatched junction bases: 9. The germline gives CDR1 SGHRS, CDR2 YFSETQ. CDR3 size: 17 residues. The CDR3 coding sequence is TGCGCCAGCAGCTTTTTCCCCGGGACAGGGGAAGGAAACACCATATATTTT. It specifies CASSFFPGTGEGNTIYF.

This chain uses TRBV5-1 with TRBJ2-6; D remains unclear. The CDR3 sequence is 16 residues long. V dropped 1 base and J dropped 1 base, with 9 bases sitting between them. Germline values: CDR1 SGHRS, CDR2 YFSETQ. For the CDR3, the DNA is TGCGCCAGCAGCTTGTCTCCCGGATCTGGGGCCAACGTCCTGACTTTC. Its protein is CASSLSPGSGANVLTF.

DNA for the CDR3: TGTGCCAGTAGTCTCGGGACAGGGGTAATTAACTATGGCTACACCTTC. This encodes CASSLGTGVINYGYTF. This chain connects TRBV19 to TRBJ1-2; TRBD1 matches 10 bases. The CDR3 consists of 16 residues. Germline lookup yields CDR1 LNHDA and CDR2 SQIVND (reference sequence). Trimming removed 5 bases from V and 1 base from J; junction bases left unmatched: 7.

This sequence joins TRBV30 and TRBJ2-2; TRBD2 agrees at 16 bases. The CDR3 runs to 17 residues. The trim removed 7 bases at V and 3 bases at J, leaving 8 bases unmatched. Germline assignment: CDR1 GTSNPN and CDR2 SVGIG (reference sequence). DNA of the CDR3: TGTGCCTTCCCGGGACTAGCGGGGGGGGACTACACCGGGGAGCTGTTTTTT. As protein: CAFPGLAGGDYTGELFF.

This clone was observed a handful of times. CDR3 amino acids: CASSVGAGTSGAGDTQYF. The CDR3 coding sequence is TGTGCCAGCAGCGTAGGGGCCGGGACTAGCGGGGCTGGAGATACGCAGTATTTT. The chain is built from TRBV9 and TRBJ2-3; 13 nucleotides line up with TRBD2. The CDR3 spans 18 residues. Germline CDR1 SGDLS, CDR2 YYNGEE. J was trimmed by 5 bases and V by 0 bases; bases with no gene match: 9.

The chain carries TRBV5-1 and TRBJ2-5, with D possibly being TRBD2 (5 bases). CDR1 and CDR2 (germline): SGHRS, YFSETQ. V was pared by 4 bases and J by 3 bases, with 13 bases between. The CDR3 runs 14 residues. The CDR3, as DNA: TGCGCCAGCAGCCAAACCCCCGGGGAAGAGACCCAGTACTTC. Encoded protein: CASSQTPGEETQYF.

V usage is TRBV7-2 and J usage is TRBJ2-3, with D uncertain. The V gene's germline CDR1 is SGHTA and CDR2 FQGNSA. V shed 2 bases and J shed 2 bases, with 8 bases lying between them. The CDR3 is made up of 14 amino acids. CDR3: CASSLRVSTDTQYF. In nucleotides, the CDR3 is TGTGCCAGCAGCTTAAGAGTTTCCACAGATACGCAGTATTTT.